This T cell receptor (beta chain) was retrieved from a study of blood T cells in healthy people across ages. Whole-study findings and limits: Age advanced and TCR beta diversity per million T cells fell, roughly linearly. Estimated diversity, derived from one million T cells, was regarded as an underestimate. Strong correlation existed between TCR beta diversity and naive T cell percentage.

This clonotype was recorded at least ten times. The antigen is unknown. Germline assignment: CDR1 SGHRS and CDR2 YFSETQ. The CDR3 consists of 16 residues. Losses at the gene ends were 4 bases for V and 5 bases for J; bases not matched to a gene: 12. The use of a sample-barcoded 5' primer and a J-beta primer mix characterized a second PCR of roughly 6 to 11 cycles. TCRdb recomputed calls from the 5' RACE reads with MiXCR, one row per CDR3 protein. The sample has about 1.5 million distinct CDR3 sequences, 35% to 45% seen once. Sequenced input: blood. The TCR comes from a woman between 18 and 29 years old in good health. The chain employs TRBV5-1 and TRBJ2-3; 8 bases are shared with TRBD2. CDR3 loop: CASSLDQRGSLDTQYF. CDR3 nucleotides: TGCGCCAGCAGCCTCGATCAGCGGGGGTCCCTAGATACGCAGTATTTT. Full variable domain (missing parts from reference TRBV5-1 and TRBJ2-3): KAGVTQTPRYLIKTRGQQVTLSCSPISGHRSVSWYQQTPGQGLQFLFEYFSETQRNKGNFPGRFSGRQFSNSRSEMNVSTLELGDSALYLCASSLDQRGSLDTQYFGPGTRLTVL.